These 9 T cell receptor beta chains came from one sample sequenced in a study of T cells after yellow fever vaccination. TCRdb recomputed calls from the 5' RACE reads with MiXCR, one row per CDR3 protein. Of a few hundred thousand distinct CDR3 sequences listed, around 8.6% are singletons. Sequences were derived from CD4+ T cells sorted from PBMCs, sampled 5 days after the yellow fever booster vaccination. The receptors come from a man between 18 and 35 years old who received the YFV17D yellow fever vaccine.

Only a few counts were recorded for this clonotype. The rearrangement uses TRBV6-5 and TRBJ1-2, with 7 bases aligning to TRBD1. The length of the CDR3 is 14 residues. The junction had 7 bases not matched to a gene; V was cut back by 6 bases and J by 3 bases. The germline gives CDR1 MNHEY, CDR2 SVGAGI. The CDR3 is CASRRQGWDYGYTF. CDR3 nucleotide sequence: TGTGCCAGCAGACGACAGGGTTGGGACTATGGCTACACCTTC.

The rearrangement joins TRBV29-1 to TRBJ2-1; D is perhaps TRBD1 (6 bases). Trimming cost V 4 bases and J 3 bases, with 7 bases left between them. The length of the CDR3 is 12 residues. The germline V gene has CDR1 SQVTM and CDR2 ANQGSEA. CDR3 protein: CSVGQVYNEQFF. CDR3 nucleotides: TGCAGCGTTGGACAGGTCTACAATGAGCAGTTCTTC.

This clonotype was observed many times. J is TRBJ1-1 and V is TRBV7-3; D possibly corresponds to TRBD1 (5 bases). Germline CDR1 and CDR2: SGHTA and FQGTGA. The CDR3 is 13 residues long. V lost 5 bases and J lost 5, with 12 bases in between. In DNA, the CDR3 is TGTGCCAGCAGCGTGACCGGGGGAACTGAAGCTTTCTTT. It specifies CASSVTGGTEAFF.

This clonotype was observed many times. This chain uses TRBV7-3 with TRBJ1-6; D remains ambiguous. V lost 4 bases, J lost 4 bases, and 8 bases lay in between. From germline, CDR1 is SGHTA and CDR2 FQGTGA. The CDR3 extends over 14 amino acids. The CDR3 bases are TGTGCCAGCAGCTCGACCGCATATAATTCACCCCTCCACTTT. As protein: CASSSTAYNSPLHF. Combining the CDR3 with reference TRBV7-3 and TRBJ1-6 gives the whole variable domain GAGVSQTPSNKVTEKGKYVELRCDPISGHTALYWYRQSLGQGPEFLIYFQGTGAADDSGLPNDRFFAVRPEGSVSTLKIQRTERGDSAVYLCASSSTAYNSPLHFGNGTRLTVT.

This clonotype appeared many times. The rearrangement links TRBV15 to TRBJ2-7; 7 bases are shared with TRBD2. The CDR3 spans 13 residues. V dropped 5 bases and J dropped 4; count of bases not matched to a gene: 5. CDR1 is LNHNV, CDR2 YYDKDF, per germline (reference sequence). The chain's CDR3 is CATSLHGRYEQYV. The CDR3 bases are TGTGCCACCAGCCTTCACGGGAGGTACGAGCAGTACGTC.

The chain joins TRBV20-1 to TRBJ1-1, with D unresolved. CDR1 is DFQATT and CDR2 is SNEGSKA in the germline V gene (reference sequence). The CDR3 is 12 amino acids. Trimming took 3 bases from V and 3 from J, leaving 8 bases between them. CDR3: CSASQIYTEAFF. CDR3 DNA sequence: TGCAGTGCTAGTCAAATCTACACTGAAGCTTTCTTT.

In DNA form, the CDR3 reads TGTGCCAGCAGCCGACGACAGCCCGCGGCTAATGAAAAACTGTTTTTT. This encodes CASSRRQPAANEKLFF. This chain links TRBV12-3 or TRBV12-4 with TRBJ1-4; weak D call: TRBD1 (5 bases). The CDR3 runs to 16 residues. Between the trimmed V and J ends, which lost 6 bases and 3 bases, there was a span of 17 bases.

This clonotype showed up just a few times. The genes are TRBV19 and TRBJ2-7; D not certain. The V and J ends lost 5 bases and 6 bases respectively, with 14 bases between them. Germline loops: CDR1 LNHDA, CDR2 SQIVND (reference sequence). CDR3 size: 13 residues. Here the CDR3 reads CASSGALGSEQYF. CDR3 in DNA: TGTGCCAGTAGTGGAGCTTTAGGGTCCGAGCAGTACTTC. The full variable domain, with the rest looked up from reference TRBV19 and TRBJ2-7, is DGGITQSPKYLFRKEGQNVTLSCEQNLNHDAMYWYRQDPGQGLRLIYYSQIVNDFQKGDIAEGYSVSREKKESFPLTVTSAQKNPTAFYLCASSGALGSEQYFGPGTRLTVT.

This chain links TRBV19 with TRBJ2-3; 9 nucleotides match TRBD2. J gave up 4 bases and V 4 bases, and 6 bases lay outside the gene matches. Germline lookup yields CDR1 LNHDA and CDR2 SQIVND (reference sequence). The CDR3 consists of 15 residues. The CDR3 bases are TGTGCCAGTAGTAGTAGCGGGGGTAACCCAGATACGCAGTATTTT. Amino acids: CASSSSGGNPDTQYF.